This TCR beta chain was observed in a study of cytomegalovirus exposure and HLA in healthy donors (dated by TCRdb to about 2017). Regarding the study in general: An earlier analysis of fewer than 750 of the donors reported under 300 Gb of sequence data and some 110 million unique TCR beta sequences obtained from roughly 170 million T cells. To predict cytomegalovirus infection status, the study brought together high-throughput TCR immunosequencing, statistical association of individual TCRs with disease status, and machine learning. Donor age, sex, ethnicity and CMV serostatus were compiled alongside the repertoire data. Along with the approximately 600-subject first cohort, a separate validation cohort of over a hundred different subjects was used. The number of donors typed differed by locus, with 629-630 for A, B, C, DRB1 and DQB1, more than 500 for DQA1, about 610 for DPA1, and some 440 for DPB1. An early release covering 550 to 650 HLA-typed donors comprised roughly 300 gigabases of sequencing data and approximately 80 million unique TCR sequences. In the later analysis, no new phenotypic data were used to find candidate immune exposures; instead, reliance was placed on TCR beta sequences and their occurrence across donors. The study used immunosequencing to profile the T cell repertoires of approximately 640 subjects and linked those repertoires to cytomegalovirus serostatus. Among some 400 genotyped donors of the cohort, an average of around 220,000 unique TCR beta nucleotide sequences was sequenced per donor, of which 15% to 20% were non-productive. HLA typing included class I and class II loci at four-digit resolution. Because of strong linkage in the cohort, four or five DR-DQ haplotypes were treated as single units for association and clustering. To decide whether each TCR beta V gene segment behaved as functional or pseudogenic, an earlier analysis of nearly 600 of the donors relied on high-throughput TCR beta sequencing. A later genetic analysis took genome-wide SNP genotypes for about three fifths of the 666 donors and used that subset as a discovery cohort. Among the approximately 420 genotyped donors, about 83% belonged to the genetic ancestry cluster associated with self-reported Caucasian donors. The aim of the study was to test whether cataloging public T cell receptors could identify signatures of past pathogen exposure. Every repertoire in the discovery cohort had been generated on one and the same sequencing platform. In a later analysis, previously published TCR beta repertoires from 500 to 750 donors were re-analyzed and high-resolution HLA genotyping was added so that TCR occurrence patterns could be studied. Findings and caveats that apply to the study as a whole: A later analysis associated about 17,000 TCR beta sequences with specific HLA alleles at a false discovery rate of 0.05. Because HLA typing was unavailable for some donors at each locus, only the typed subset was used in association tests. V-gene and J-gene trimming of TCR beta chains was associated with a missense DCLRE1C variant in a later genetic analysis, and the association was replicated in an independent cohort. Because counts were too low, some 17 rarely observed V segments, including chromosome 9 orphons, were left out of the earlier analysis of a few hundred of the donors. Strong co-occurrence of HLA alleles, especially DR and DQ, made assigning TCR associations to individual alleles difficult. A later analysis found that TCR association rates varied across HLA loci, with DRB1 alleles showing the most associated TCRs and HLA-C alleles the fewest. Correlated functional status among segregating V segments might be attributable to linkage disequilibrium, but an unknown experimental factor could not be ruled out. This cohort had only TCR beta chains sequenced, and the lack of alpha or paired-chain data limited which features could be detected. A cluster of highly shared sequence variants was judged likely to represent a technical artifact of the sequencing pipeline. In vitro tests confirmed that a few of the cytomegalovirus-associated TCR beta chains recognize cytomegalovirus antigens. Several of the top co-occurrence clusters appeared to be linked to parvovirus B19, influenza, CMV and Epstein-Barr virus, according to a later analysis. The classifier was reported to diagnose cytomegalovirus status with high specificity and sensitivity in both the original cohort and the validation cohort. In a later analysis, HLA-associated TCR beta chains were found to be more clonally expanded and to have lower generation probabilities than equally common non-associated chains. Most CMV-associated TCR beta chains appeared to be HLA-restricted in a later analysis, and the HLA associations seemed to be driven largely by CMV exposure. In a later genetic analysis, fewer N-insertions in productive TCRs were reported among donors in an Asian-associated ancestry cluster than the roughly 710-donor mean. The study gave a list of about 150 TCR beta chains associated with cytomegalovirus. A further reported finding was that TCR beta sequences accurately predicted the HLA-A and HLA-B alleles for most subjects in the first cohort. Roughly uniform sequencing depth across donors was assumed in presence/absence analyses, although this assumption may not hold. The only immune exposure information available for the cohort was CMV serostatus. It was suggested by the authors that the approach could potentially be generalized to other disease states and immunological phenotypes. Some IMGT-functional V segments, including TRBV6-2 and TRBV6-3, could not be told apart with the 87-base-pair reads, so those segments were excluded. An earlier analysis of roughly 570 of the donors showed that most TCR beta V segments appeared in productive rearrangements either about 87% or about 30% of the time, which broadly matched IMGT annotations. While some public TCRs were present in many individuals, most TCR sequences turned up only very rarely across donors.

Only a few counts were recorded for this clone. There is no known antigen for this receptor. No base quality information exists; no much larger clone differs at one position. In total, 666 healthy bone marrow donors made up the cohort. At the time of sampling, every cohort member was nominally healthy, though immune exposures that went unrecorded were likely present. Of the 670 or so cohort members, around 290 had positive CMV serostatus and about 330 had negative CMV serostatus, and CMV serostatus was not recorded for the donor. A peripheral blood sample was collected from each donor, and TCR beta sequencing was performed on peripheral blood mononuclear cells. The Qiagen DNeasy Blood Extraction Kit was used to extract genomic DNA from the blood cell samples. The library was prepared using the immunoSEQ multiplex PCR assay. For the multiplex PCR, a mixture combining 60 forward primers for TCR Vbeta segments and 13 reverse primers for TCR Jbeta segments was used. Amplification of the CDR3 region of rearranged TCR beta genes was performed with a multiplex PCR assay on genomic DNA. The Illumina HiSeq System was used to sequence the amplified TCR beta libraries as 87-base-pair reads. Processing in the source paper ran as follows. Across the 600 to 700 repertoires, a later analysis counted tens of millions of unique TCR beta chains, some 11 million of which were shared by at least two donors. Raw reads were error-corrected and collapsed into unique sequences with a nearest-neighbor algorithm that merged closely related sequences to remove PCR and sequencing errors. Alignment of CDR3 sequences to IMGT reference sequences was used to assign V, D and J gene segments. For a sequence to be retained, a match of at least six nucleotides was required to both a V gene segment and a J gene segment. Rearrangements were called productive when the CDR3 lacked stop codons and stayed in frame with V and J; all others were non-productive. Following IMGT convention, CDR3 was defined as the stretch from the second conserved V-encoded cysteine to the conserved J-encoded phenylalanine. The earlier analysis of about 530 of the donors excluded any sequence lacking an unambiguous match to a single V gene segment. An earlier analysis of some 610 of the donors called V segments functional above 56.7% productive rearrangements and segregating when the between-donor standard deviation exceeded 5%. To diagnose cytomegalovirus status from the catalog of TCR beta chain sequences, a statistical classification framework was built. In a later analysis, V and J genes were assigned by comparing TCR nucleotide sequences against IMGT/GENE-DB human TR gene sequences. The TCRdist pipeline was used in a later analysis to assign CDR3 sequences and most-parsimonious VDJ recombination scenarios. In a later analysis, every TCR beta chain was defined by the combination of its CDR3 amino acid sequence and its V-gene family, and reads without a unique V-gene family were dropped. A later analysis removed over 500 highly shared, low-generation-probability nucleotide sequences to deal with suspected cross-contamination and a sequencing artifact. In a later analysis, a clonal expansion index was calculated for each public chain from normalized within-repertoire ranks of inferred template counts. In a later analysis, generation probabilities were computed using a VDJ recombination model fitted to out-of-frame rearrangements, and the results were checked against IGoR. In a later analysis, hypergeometric tests were used to score TCR-TCR, TCR-HLA and TCR-CMV co-occurrence, with a repertoire-size bias correction applied to TCR pairs. False discovery rates were estimated in a later analysis by permuting HLA or CMV assignments 20 times. In a later analysis, co-occurring TCRs were grouped using DBSCAN, with TCRdist sequence similarity added in when clustering inside HLA-allele-positive subsets. Repertoires with fewer than 30,000 or more than 120,000 public chains were left out of co-occurrence clustering, as were five repertoires with anomalous nucleotide sharing. Held by TCRdb, this immuneACCESS table contains in-frame sequences only and omits some clones. Under half of the omission traces to an unresolved V gene where checked; the cause of the rest is unknown. V and J calls and clone size come straight from that table; D and trimming were deduced from the DNA. This sample lists over 35,000 clones; about 47% were detected once. The top ten constitute about 12% of the sample.

Relative to germline, V is 7 bases shorter and J is 1 base shorter, with 10 bases between their ends. The CDR3 starts with the cysteine, ends with the phenylalanine, and has 13 residues. CDR3 DNA is the only sequence kept; it has 39 bases, read in frame from the first base. Based on the germline V gene, the CDR1 and CDR2 sequences are ENHRY and SYGVKD. What was sequenced was PBMCs. The rearrangement combines TRBV10-3 with TRBJ1-1, with no D gene named confidently. This TCR derives from a human donor in good health. The CDR3 reads CAITGQENTEAFF. The nucleotide sequence is TGTGCCATCACTGGCCAGGAGAACACTGAAGCTTTCTTT.